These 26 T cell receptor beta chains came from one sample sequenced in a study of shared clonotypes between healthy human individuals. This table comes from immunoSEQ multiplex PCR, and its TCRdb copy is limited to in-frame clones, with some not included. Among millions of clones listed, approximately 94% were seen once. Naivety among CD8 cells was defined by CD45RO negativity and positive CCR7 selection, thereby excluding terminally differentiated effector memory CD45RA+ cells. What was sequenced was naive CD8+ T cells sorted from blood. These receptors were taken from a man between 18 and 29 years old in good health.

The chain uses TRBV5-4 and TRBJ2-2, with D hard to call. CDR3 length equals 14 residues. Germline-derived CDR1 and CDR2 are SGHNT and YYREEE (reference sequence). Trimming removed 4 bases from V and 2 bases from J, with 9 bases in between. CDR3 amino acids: CASSGLVNTGELFF. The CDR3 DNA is TGTGCCAGCAGCGGCCTTGTAAACACCGGGGAGCTGTTTTTT. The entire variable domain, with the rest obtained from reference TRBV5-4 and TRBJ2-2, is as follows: ETGVTQSPTHLIKTRGQQVTLRCSSQSGHNTVSWYQQALGQGPQFIFQYYREEENGRGNFPPRFSGLQFPNYSSELNVNALELDDSALYLCASSGLVNTGELFFGEGSRLTVL.

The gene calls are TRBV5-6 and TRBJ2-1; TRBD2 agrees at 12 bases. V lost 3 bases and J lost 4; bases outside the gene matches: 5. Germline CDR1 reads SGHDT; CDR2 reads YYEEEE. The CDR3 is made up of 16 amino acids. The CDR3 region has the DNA TGTGCCAGCAGCTCGCTAGCGGGGGGGAATTACAATGAGCAGTTCTTC. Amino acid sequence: CASSSLAGGNYNEQFF.

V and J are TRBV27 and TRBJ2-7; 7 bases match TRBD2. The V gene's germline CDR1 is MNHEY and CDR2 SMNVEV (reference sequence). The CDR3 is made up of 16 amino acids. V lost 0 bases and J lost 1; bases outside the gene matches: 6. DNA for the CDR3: TGTGCCAGCAGTTTATCGGCGGGAGAGGAATCCTACGAGCAGTACTTC. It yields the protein CASSLSAGEESYEQYF.

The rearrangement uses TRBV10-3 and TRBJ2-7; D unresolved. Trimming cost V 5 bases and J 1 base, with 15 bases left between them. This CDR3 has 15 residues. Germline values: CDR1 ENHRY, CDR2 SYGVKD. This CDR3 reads CAISSLRLPSYEQYF. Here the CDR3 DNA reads TGTGCCATCAGTTCCCTCAGGTTACCGTCCTACGAGCAGTACTTC.

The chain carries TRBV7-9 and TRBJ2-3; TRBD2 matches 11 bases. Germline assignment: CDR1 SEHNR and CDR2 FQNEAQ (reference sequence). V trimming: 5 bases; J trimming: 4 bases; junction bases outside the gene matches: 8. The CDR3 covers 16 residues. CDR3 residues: CASSDTSGRPPDTQYF. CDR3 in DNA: TGTGCCAGCAGCGATACTAGCGGGAGACCCCCAGATACGCAGTATTTT.

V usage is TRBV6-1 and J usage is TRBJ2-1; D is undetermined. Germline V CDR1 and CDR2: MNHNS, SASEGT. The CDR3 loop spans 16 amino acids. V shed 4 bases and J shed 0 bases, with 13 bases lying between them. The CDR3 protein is CASSVLKRASYNEQFF. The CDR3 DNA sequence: TGTGCCAGCAGTGTACTTAAGCGCGCCTCCTACAATGAGCAGTTCTTC.

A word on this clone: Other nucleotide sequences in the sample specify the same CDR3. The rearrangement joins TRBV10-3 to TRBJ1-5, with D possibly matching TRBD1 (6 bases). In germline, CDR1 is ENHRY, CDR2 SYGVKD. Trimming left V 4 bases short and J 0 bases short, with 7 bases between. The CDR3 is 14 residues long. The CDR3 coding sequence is TGTGCCATCAGTGGGACAGATAGCAATCAGCCCCAGCATTTT. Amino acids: CAISGTDSNQPQHF.

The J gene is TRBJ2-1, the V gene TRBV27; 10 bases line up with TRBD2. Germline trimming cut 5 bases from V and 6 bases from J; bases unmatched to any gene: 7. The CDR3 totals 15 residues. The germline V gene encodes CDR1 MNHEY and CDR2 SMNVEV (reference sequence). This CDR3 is CASSKPGLAPNEQFF. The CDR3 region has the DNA TGTGCCAGCAGTAAGCCGGGACTAGCGCCCAATGAGCAGTTCTTC.

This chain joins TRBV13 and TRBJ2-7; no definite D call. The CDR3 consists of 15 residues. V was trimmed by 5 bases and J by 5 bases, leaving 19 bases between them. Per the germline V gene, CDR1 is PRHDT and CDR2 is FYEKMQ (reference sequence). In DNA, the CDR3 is TGTGCCAGCAGCATCTCAGGAGACGCTCGAAACGAGCAGTACTTC. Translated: CASSISGDARNEQYF.

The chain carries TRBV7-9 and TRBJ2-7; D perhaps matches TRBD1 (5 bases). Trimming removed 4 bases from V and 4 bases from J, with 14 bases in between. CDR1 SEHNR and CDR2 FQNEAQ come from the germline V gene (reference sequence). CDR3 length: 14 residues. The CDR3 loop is CASSSLAQGYEQYF. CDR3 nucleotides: TGTGCCAGCAGCTCCCTCGCCCAGGGATACGAGCAGTACTTC.

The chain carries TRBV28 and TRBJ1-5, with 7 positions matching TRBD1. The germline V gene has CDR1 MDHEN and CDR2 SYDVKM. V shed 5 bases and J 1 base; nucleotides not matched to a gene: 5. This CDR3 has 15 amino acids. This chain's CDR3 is CASSRLGQSNQPQHF. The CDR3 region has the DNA TGTGCCAGCAGTCGGTTGGGACAGAGCAATCAGCCCCAGCATTTT.

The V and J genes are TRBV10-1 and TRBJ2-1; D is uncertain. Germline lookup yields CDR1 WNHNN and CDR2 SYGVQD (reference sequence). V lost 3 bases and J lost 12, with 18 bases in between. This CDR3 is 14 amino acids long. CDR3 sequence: CASSDSYTGFGQFF. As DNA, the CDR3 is TGCGCCAGCAGTGACTCTTATACCGGTTTCGGGCAGTTCTTC.

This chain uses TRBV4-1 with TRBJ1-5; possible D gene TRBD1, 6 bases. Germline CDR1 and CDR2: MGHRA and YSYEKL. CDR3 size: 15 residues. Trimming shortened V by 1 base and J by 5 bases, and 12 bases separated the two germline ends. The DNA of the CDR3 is TGCGCCAGCAGCCAAGTAGGGGGAAAGGATCAGCCCCAGCATTTT. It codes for CASSQVGGKDQPQHF.

The CDR3 protein is CASSPIEAITEAFF. Written as DNA, the CDR3 is TGTGCCAGCAGCCCAATTGAGGCGATCACTGAAGCTTTCTTT. The rearrangement joins TRBV7-2 to TRBJ1-1; D uncertain. The V end lost 5 bases, the J end lost 4 bases, and 14 bases lay between the germline ends. The CDR3 extends over 14 amino acids. In germline, CDR1 is SGHTA, CDR2 FQGNSA.

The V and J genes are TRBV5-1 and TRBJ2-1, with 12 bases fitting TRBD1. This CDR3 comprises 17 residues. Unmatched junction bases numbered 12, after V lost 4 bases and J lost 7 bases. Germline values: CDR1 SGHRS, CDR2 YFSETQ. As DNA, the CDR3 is TGCGCCAGCAGCCCACCAAGGTTGGGACAGGGGGCGAATGAGCAGTTCTTC. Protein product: CASSPPRLGQGANEQFF.

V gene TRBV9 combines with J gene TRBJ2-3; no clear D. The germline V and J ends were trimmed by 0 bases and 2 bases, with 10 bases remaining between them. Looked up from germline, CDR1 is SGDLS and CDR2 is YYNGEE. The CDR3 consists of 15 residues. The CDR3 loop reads CASSVEGGYTDTQYF. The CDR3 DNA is TGTGCCAGCAGCGTAGAAGGCGGTTACACAGATACGCAGTATTTT.

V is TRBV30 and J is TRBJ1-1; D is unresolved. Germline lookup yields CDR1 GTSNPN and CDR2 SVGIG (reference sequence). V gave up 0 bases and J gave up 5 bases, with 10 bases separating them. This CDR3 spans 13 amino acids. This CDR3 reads CAWSVLWKTEAFF. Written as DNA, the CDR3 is TGTGCCTGGAGTGTATTATGGAAAACTGAAGCTTTCTTT.

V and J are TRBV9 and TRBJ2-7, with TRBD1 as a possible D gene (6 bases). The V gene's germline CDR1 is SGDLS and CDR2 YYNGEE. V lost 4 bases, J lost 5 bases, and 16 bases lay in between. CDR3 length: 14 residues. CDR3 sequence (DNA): TGTGCCAGCAGCTCCCCGACAGGTACCGACGAGCAGTACTTC. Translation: CASSSPTGTDEQYF.

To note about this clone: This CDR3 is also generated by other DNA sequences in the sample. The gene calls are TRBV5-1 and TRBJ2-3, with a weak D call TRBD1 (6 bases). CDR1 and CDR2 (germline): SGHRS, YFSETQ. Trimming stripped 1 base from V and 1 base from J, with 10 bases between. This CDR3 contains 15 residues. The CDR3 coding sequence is TGCGCCAGCAGCTTGAGCAGGGGCGGCACAGATACGCAGTATTTT. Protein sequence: CASSLSRGGTDTQYF.

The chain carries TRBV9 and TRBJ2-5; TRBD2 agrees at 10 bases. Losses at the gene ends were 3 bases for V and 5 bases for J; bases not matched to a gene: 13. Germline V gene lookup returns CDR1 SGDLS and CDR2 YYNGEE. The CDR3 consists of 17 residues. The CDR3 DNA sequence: TGTGCCAGCAGCGGCGGTAGCGGGAGGTATAAGGTCGAGACCCAGTACTTC. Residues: CASSGGSGRYKVETQYF.

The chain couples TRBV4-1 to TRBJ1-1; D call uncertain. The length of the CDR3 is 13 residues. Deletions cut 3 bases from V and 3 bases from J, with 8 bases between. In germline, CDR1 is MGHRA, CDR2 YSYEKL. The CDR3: CASSHTVYTEAFF. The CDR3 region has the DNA TGCGCCAGCAGCCATACAGTTTACACTGAAGCTTTCTTT.

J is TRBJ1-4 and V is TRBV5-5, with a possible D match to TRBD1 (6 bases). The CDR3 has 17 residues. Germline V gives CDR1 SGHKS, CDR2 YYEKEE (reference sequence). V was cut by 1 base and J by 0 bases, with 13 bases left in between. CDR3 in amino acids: CASSLRDIHATNEKLFF. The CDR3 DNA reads TGTGCCAGCAGCTTGCGGGACATACATGCAACTAATGAAAAACTGTTTTTT. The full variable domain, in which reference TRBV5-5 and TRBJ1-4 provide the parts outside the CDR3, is DAGVTQSPTHLIKTRGQQVTLRCSPISGHKSVSWYQQVLGQGPQFIFQYYEKEERGRGNFPDRFSARQFPNYSSELNVNALLLGDSALYLCASSLRDIHATNEKLFFGSGTQLSVL.

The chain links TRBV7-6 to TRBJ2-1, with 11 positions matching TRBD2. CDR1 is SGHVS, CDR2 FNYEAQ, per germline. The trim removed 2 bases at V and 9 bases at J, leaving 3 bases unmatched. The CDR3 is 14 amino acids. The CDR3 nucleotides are TGTGCCAGCAGCTTATCCCTAGCGGGAGGTGAGCAGTTCTTC. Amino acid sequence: CASSLSLAGGEQFF.

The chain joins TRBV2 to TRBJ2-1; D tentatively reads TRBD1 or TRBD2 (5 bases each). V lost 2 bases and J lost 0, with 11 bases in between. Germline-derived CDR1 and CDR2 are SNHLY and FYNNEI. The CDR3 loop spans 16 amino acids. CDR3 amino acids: CASSERGRSSYNEQFF. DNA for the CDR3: TGTGCCAGCAGTGAACGGGGCCGAAGCTCCTACAATGAGCAGTTCTTC.

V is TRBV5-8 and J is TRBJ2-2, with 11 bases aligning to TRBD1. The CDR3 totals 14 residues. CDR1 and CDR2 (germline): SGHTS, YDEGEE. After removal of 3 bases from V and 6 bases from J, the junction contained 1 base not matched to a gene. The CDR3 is CASSWDRGAGELFF. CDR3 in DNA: TGTGCCAGCAGCTGGGACAGGGGGGCCGGGGAGCTGTTTTTT.

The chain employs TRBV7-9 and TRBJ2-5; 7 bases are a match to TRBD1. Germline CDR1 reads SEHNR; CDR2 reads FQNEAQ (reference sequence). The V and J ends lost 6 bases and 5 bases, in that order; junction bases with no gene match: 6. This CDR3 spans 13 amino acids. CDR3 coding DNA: TGTGCCAGCAGTTACGACAGGGCTGAGACCCAGTACTTC. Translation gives CASSYDRAETQYF.